This section outlines one T cell receptor beta chain sequence together with its context. Libraries were prepared by immunoSEQ multiplex PCR; TCRdb keeps only in-frame clonotypes and omits some of them. This sample has some 300,000 clones, with approximately 86% found just once. V lost 3 bases and J 5 bases, leaving 13 bases between the germline ends. Per germline, CDR1 MDHEN and CDR2 SYDVKM. This CDR3 is built from 15 residues. This sample is part of a study of blood T cell repertoires in COVID-19. This clonotype originated in a man aged 70-80 years with acute or convalescent COVID-19. The chain carries TRBV28 and TRBJ1-4; maybe TRBD1 (5 bases). The source material was peripheral blood. In nucleotides, the CDR3 is TGTGCCAGCAGTTTGGGGGGGACCGAGAATGAAAAACTGTTTTTT. Amino acid sequence: CASSLGGTENEKLFF.